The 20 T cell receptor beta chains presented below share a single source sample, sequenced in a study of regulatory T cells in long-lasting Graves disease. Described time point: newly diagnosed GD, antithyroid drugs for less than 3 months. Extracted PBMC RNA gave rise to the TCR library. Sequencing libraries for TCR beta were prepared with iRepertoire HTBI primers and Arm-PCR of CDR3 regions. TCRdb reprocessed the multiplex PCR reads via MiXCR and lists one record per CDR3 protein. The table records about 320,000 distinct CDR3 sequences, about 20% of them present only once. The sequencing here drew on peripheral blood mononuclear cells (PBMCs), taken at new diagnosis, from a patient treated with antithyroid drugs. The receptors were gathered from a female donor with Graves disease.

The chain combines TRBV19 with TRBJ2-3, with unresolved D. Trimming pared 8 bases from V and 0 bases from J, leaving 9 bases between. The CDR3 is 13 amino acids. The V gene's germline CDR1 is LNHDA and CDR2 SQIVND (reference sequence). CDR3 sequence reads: CASLLESTDTQYF. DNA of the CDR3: TGTGCCAGTCTTCTCGAGAGCACAGATACGCAGTATTTT.

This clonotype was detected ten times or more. The CDR3 spells CASSISVDQPQHF. The DNA of the CDR3 is TGTGCCAGCAGCATTTCTGTGGACCAGCCCCAGCATTTT. The chain recombines TRBV5-4 with TRBJ1-5; no reliable D call. The germline gives CDR1 SGHNT, CDR2 YYREEE (reference sequence). This CDR3 has 13 amino acids. V lost 4 bases to trimming and J lost 7 bases, with 12 bases between them.

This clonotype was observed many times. The CDR3 loop is CASSRTSGSIYEQYF. The CDR3 nucleotides read TGTGCCAGCAGTAGGACTAGCGGGAGTATCTACGAGCAGTACTTC. The V gene is TRBV28, the J gene TRBJ2-7; 13 bases match TRBD2. Germline V gene lookup returns CDR1 MDHEN and CDR2 SYDVKM. CDR3 length: 15 amino acids. V gave up 5 bases and J gave up 3 bases; unmatched junction bases: 4.

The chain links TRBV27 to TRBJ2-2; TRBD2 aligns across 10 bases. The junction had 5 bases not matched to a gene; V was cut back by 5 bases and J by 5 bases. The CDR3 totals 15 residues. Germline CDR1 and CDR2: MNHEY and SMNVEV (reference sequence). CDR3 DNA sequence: TGTGCCAGCAGTCCACTAGCGGGATTTACCGGGGAGCTGTTTTTT. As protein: CASSPLAGFTGELFF.

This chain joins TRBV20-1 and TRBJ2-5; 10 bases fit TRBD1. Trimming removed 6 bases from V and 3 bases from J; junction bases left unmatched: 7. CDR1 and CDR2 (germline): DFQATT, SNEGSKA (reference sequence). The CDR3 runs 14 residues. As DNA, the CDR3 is TGCAGTGCCGCAGGGACAGGGGATAAAGAGACCCAGTACTTC. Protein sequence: CSAAGTGDKETQYF.

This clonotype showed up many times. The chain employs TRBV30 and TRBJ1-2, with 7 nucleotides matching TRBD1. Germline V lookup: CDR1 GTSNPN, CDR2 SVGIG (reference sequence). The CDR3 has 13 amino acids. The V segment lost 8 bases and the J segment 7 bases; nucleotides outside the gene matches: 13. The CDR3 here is CAGRTGDFGGYTF. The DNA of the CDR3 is TGTGCCGGAAGGACAGGCGATTTCGGTGGCTACACCTTC.

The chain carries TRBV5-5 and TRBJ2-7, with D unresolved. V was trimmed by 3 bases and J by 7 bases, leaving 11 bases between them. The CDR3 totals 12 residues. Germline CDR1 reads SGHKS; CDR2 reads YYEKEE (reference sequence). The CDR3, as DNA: TGTGCCAGCAGCTCAATTAGTGGGGAGCAGTACTTC. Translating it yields CASSSISGEQYF.

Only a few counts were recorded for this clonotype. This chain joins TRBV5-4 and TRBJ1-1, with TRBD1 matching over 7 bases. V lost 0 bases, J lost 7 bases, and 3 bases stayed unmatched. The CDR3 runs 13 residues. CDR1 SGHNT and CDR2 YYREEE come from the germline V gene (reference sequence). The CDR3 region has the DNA TGTGCCAGCAGCTTGGCAGGGGGATTTGAAGCTTTCTTT. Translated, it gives CASSLAGGFEAFF.

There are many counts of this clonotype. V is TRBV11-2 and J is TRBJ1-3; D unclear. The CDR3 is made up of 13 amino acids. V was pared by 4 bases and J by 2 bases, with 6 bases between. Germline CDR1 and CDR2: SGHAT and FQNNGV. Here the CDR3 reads CASSSLTGNTIYF. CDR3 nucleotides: TGTGCCAGCAGCTCCCTCACTGGAAACACCATATATTTT. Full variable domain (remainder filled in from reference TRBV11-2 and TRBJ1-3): EAGVAQSPRYKIIEKRQSVAFWCNPISGHATLYWYQQILGQGPKLLIQFQNNGVVDDSQLPKDRFSAERLKGVDSTLKIQPAKLEDSAVYLCASSSLTGNTIYFGEGSWLTVV.

CDR3 DNA: TGCACGGGACGGTCCTCTGGAAACACCATATATTTT. As protein: CTGRSSGNTIYF. The rearrangement joins TRBV20-1 to TRBJ1-3; weak D call: TRBD1 (5 bases). Germline CDR1 is DFQATT and CDR2 is SNEGSKA (reference sequence). The CDR3 extends over 12 amino acids.

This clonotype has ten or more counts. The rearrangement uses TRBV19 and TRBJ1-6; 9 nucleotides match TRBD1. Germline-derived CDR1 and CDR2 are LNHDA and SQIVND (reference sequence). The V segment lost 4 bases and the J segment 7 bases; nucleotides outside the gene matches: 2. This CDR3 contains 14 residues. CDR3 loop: CASSTTGGNSPLHF. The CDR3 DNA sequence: TGTGCCAGTAGTACGACAGGGGGAAATTCACCCCTCCACTTT.

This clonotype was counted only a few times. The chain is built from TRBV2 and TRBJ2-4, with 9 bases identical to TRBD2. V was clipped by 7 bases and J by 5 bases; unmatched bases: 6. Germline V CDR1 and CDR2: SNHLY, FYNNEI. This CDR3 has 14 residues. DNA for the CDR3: TGTGCCAGCATCGCGCGGGGGGGGGAAAACATTCAGTACTTC. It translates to CASIARGGENIQYF.

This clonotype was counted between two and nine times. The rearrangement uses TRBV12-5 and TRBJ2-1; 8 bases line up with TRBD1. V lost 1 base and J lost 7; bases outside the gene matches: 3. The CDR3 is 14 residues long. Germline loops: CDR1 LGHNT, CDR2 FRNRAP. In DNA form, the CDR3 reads TGTGCTAGTGGTTTGGAGACAGGGGTTAATGAGCAGTTCTTC. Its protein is CASGLETGVNEQFF.

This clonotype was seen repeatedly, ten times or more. This CDR3 is CSATDSGRTYNEQFF. The DNA of the CDR3 is TGCAGTGCTACCGATAGCGGGAGGACCTACAATGAGCAGTTCTTC. The chain links TRBV20-1 to TRBJ2-1; 10 nucleotides agree with TRBD2. This CDR3 is 15 amino acids long. V lost 4 bases, J lost 2 bases, and 5 bases stayed unmatched. Germline lookup yields CDR1 DFQATT and CDR2 SNEGSKA (reference sequence).

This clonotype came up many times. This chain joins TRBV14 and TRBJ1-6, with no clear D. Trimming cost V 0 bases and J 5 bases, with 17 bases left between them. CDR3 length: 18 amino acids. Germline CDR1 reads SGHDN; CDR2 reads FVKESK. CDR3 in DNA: TGTGCCAGCAGCCAAGATCGGACGGCACGGGCCGATAATTCACCCCTCCACTTT. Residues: CASSQDRTARADNSPLHF.

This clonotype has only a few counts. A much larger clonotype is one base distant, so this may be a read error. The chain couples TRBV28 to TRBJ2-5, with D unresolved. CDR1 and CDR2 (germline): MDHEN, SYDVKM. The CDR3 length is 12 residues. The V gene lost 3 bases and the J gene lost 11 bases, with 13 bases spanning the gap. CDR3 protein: CASSFPLGAQYF. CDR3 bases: TGTGCCAGCAGTTTTCCCTTAGGAGCGCAGTACTTC.

The CDR3 nucleotides are TGTGCCAGCAGCTCACCGATGGGACTAGCGGGAGGGATAGAAAATGAGCAGTTCTTC. Its translation is CASSSPMGLAGGIENEQFF. The chain recombines TRBV7-2 with TRBJ2-1, with 16 bases matching TRBD2. Germline CDR1 SGHTA, CDR2 FQGNSA. The CDR3 is 19 amino acids. V lost 4 bases, J lost 7 bases, and 13 bases stayed unmatched. Variable domain in full (rest from reference TRBV7-2 and TRBJ2-1): GAGVSQSPSNKVTEKGKDVELRCDPISGHTALYWYRQSLGQGLEFLIYFQGNSAPDKSGLPSDRFSAERTGGSVSTLTIQRTQQEDSAVYLCASSSPMGLAGGIENEQFFGPGTRLTVL.

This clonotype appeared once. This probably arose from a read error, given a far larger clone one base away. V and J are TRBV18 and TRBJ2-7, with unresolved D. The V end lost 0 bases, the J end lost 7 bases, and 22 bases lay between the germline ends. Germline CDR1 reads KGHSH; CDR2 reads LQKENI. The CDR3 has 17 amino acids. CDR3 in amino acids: CASSPPYGGKVFNEQYF. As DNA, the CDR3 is TGTGCCAGCTCACCACCCTATGGCGGAAAAGTGTTTAATGAGCAGTACTTC.

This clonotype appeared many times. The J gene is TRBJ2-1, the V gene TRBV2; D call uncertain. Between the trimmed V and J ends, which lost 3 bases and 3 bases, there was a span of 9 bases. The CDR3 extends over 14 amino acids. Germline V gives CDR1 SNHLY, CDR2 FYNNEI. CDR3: CASSDWSDYNEQFF. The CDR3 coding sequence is TGTGCCAGCAGTGATTGGTCAGACTACAATGAGCAGTTCTTC.

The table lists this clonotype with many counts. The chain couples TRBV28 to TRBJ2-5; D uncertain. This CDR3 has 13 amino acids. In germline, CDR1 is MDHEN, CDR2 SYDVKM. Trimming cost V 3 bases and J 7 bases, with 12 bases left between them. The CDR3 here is CASSFLELGTQYF. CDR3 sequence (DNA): TGTGCCAGCAGTTTCCTAGAGCTGGGGACCCAGTACTTC.